The 3 T cell receptor beta chains given below trace back to one sample, sequenced in a study of cytomegalovirus exposure and HLA in healthy donors. The repertoire was sequenced with immunoSEQ multiplex PCR; TCRdb's copy has only in-frame clones and lacks some. The table has tens of thousands of clones, 85% to 90% seen once; the top ten hold 3.5% to 4%. Sample: PBMCs. These receptors originate from a woman aged 18-29 years in good health and CMV-seropositive.

This chain uses TRBV6-5 with TRBJ1-4; 7 nucleotides match TRBD1. Germline values: CDR1 MNHEY, CDR2 SVGAGI. V gave up 3 bases and J gave up 8 bases; unmatched junction bases: 6. This CDR3 spans 14 amino acids. As DNA, the CDR3 is TGTGCCAGCAGTTATACAGGGGTTCGGGAAAAACTGTTTTTT. This translates into CASSYTGVREKLFF.

The rearrangement joins TRBV7-6 to TRBJ2-5; 8 positions agree with TRBD1. The J call may be in error: the DNA end matches TRBJ2-7 better. The CDR3 sequence is 14 residues long. Germline V gene lookup returns CDR1 SGHVS and CDR2 FNYEAQ. The CDR3 here is CASSLGGTGGEQYF. The CDR3 coding sequence is TGTGCCAGCAGCTTAGGCGGGACAGGCGGCGAGCAGTACTTC.

V and J are TRBV27 and TRBJ2-3, with 10 bases matching TRBD2. CDR3 length equals 14 residues. The J segment lost 2 bases and the V segment lost 6 bases, leaving 2 bases of the junction unmatched. Germline V gene sequence: CDR1 MNHEY, CDR2 SMNVEV (reference sequence). The CDR3, as DNA: TGTGCCAGCAGGCTAGCGGGGGTCACAGATACGCAGTATTTT. It codes for CASRLAGVTDTQYF.